The next 10 T cell receptor beta chains were all read from a single sample in a study of blood T cells in healthy people across ages. With a J-beta primer mix and a sample-barcoded 5' primer, a second PCR ran about 7 to 12 cycles. A single record per CDR3 protein comes from TCRdb applying MiXCR to the 5' RACE reads. The sample carries 600,000 to 900,000 distinct CDR3 sequences, approximately 24% recorded once. The data also belong to a second study, concerning T cells of mothers and their children.

Sequencing used blood. These receptors were collected from a boy between 10 and 17 years old in good health.

This chain uses TRBV4-2 with TRBJ2-7; 11 nucleotides agree with TRBD2. Losses at the gene ends were 0 bases for V and 4 bases for J; bases not matched to a gene: 8. Germline CDR1 is LGHNA and CDR2 is YNFKEQ. The CDR3 is 17 residues long. Written as DNA, the CDR3 is TGTGCCAGCAGCCAAGAGCAGGCTAGCGGGGGGTCGTACGAGCAGTACTTC. This translates into CASSQEQASGGSYEQYF.

The CDR3 sequence is CSARGPSGERGYTF. As DNA, the CDR3 is TGCAGTGCTAGGGGGCCCTCGGGGGAGCGGGGCTACACCTTC. The chain carries TRBV20-1 and TRBJ1-2, with D maybe TRBD1 (5 bases). CDR1 and CDR2 from the germline V gene are DFQATT and SNEGSKA (reference sequence). Between the trimmed V and J ends, which lost 3 bases and 8 bases, there was a span of 19 bases. The CDR3 runs to 14 residues.

This clonotype was recorded a few times. The chain couples TRBV20-1 to TRBJ2-5; 7 bases fit TRBD2. The junction had 14 bases not matched to a gene; V was cut back by 6 bases and J by 13 bases. This CDR3 is built from 12 residues. Germline values: CDR1 DFQATT, CDR2 SNEGSKA (reference sequence). CDR3 loop: CSAQQPTSKMYF. In DNA form, the CDR3 reads TGCAGTGCCCAACAACCGACTAGCAAAATGTACTTC.

The V gene is TRBV18, the J gene TRBJ2-7; TRBD1 might be the D (5 bases). CDR3 length: 16 amino acids. The V end was cut by 1 base, the J end by 0 bases, with 13 bases between. CDR1 is KGHSH, CDR2 LQKENI, per germline. The CDR3 loop is CASSPLPGYSSYEQYF. The DNA for the CDR3 is TGTGCCAGCTCACCACTCCCAGGGTACAGCTCCTACGAGCAGTACTTC.

The chain uses TRBV2 and TRBJ2-7; a weak D match, TRBD1 (5 bases). V was clipped by 6 bases and J by 2 bases, with 11 bases between them. The CDR3 has 13 amino acids. Germline V gene data show CDR1 as SNHLY and CDR2 as FYNNEI. CDR3 amino acids: CASRDDRTYEQYF. CDR3 coding DNA: TGTGCCAGCAGGGACGACAGAACCTACGAGCAGTACTTC.

In this sample, this clonotype turned up a few times. This chain uses TRBV5-1 with TRBJ1-2, with D possibly TRBD1 on 5 matching bases. CDR1 is SGHRS and CDR2 is YFSETQ in the germline V gene. The V and J ends lost 4 bases and 4 bases respectively, with 20 bases between them. This CDR3 region has 16 residues. The CDR3 spells CASSTTGARPLYGYTF. The CDR3 DNA sequence: TGCGCCAGCAGCACCACCGGGGCCCGCCCGCTCTATGGCTACACCTTC.

This clonotype was observed a handful of times. The chain uses TRBV25-1 and TRBJ1-2; D remains ambiguous. Germline V gene lookup returns CDR1 MGHDK and CDR2 SYGVNS. V lost 6 bases to trimming and J lost 8 bases, with 19 bases between them. CDR3 size: 14 residues. CDR3 DNA sequence: TGTGCCAGCAGGTTTCAGGCCGGGGTAGGCGGCTACACCTTC. The encoded protein is CASRFQAGVGGYTF.

This clonotype came up a few times. The chain combines TRBV2 with TRBJ2-3, with 9 bases that match TRBD2. Germline CDR1 and CDR2: SNHLY and FYNNEI. The trim removed 4 bases at V and 2 bases at J, leaving 4 bases unmatched. CDR3 length: 15 residues. The CDR3 DNA reads as TGTGCCAGCAGTGCCGGACTAGCGAACACAGATACGCAGTATTTT. This encodes CASSAGLANTDTQYF.

This clonotype was detected only a few times. A single base separates this from a much larger clone, so it may be a read error. The rearrangement uses TRBV10-3 and TRBJ2-6; D remains ambiguous. V was cut by 10 bases and J by 0 bases, with 1 base left in between. Looked up from germline, CDR1 is ENHRY and CDR2 is SYGVKD. The CDR3 totals 11 residues. The CDR3 sequence: CATSGANVLTF. CDR3 sequence (DNA): TGTGCCACCTCTGGGGCCAACGTCCTGACTTTC.

This clonotype came up once. The CDR3, as DNA: TGCAGTGCCCCAGATGGGGGGAACACTGAAGCTTTCTTT. Its protein is CSAPDGGNTEAFF. The chain is built from TRBV20-1 and TRBJ1-1; D is perhaps TRBD1 (5 bases). Trimming took off 6 bases at V and 1 base at J, with 12 bases between the two ends. Germline V gene data show CDR1 as DFQATT and CDR2 as SNEGSKA (reference sequence). The CDR3 runs to 13 residues.